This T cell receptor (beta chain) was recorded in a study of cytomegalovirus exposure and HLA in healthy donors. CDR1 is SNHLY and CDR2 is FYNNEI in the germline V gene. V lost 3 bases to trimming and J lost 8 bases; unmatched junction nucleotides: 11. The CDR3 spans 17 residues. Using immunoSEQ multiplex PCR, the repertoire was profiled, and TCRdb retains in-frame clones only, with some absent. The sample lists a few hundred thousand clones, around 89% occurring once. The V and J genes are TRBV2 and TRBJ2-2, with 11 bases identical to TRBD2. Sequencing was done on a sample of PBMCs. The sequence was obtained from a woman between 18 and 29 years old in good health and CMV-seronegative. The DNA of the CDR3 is TGTGCCAGCAGTGATTCTAGCGGGGGGCCAATAAGTGGGGAGCTGTTTTTT. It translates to CASSDSSGGPISGELFF.